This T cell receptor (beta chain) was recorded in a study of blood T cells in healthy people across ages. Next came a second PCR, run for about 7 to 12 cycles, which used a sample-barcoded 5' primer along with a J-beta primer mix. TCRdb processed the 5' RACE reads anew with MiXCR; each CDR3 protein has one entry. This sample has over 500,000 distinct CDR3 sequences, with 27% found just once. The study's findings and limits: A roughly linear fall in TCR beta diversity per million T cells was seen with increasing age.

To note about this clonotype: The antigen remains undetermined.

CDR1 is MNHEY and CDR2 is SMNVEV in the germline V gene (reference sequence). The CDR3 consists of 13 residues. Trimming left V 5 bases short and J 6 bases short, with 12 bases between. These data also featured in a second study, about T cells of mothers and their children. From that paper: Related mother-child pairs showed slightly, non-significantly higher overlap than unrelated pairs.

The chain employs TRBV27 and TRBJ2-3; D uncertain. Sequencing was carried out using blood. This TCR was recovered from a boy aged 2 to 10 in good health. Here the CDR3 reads CASSVKLGDTQYF. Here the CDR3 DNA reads TGTGCCAGCAGTGTAAAATTGGGGGATACGCAGTATTTT.